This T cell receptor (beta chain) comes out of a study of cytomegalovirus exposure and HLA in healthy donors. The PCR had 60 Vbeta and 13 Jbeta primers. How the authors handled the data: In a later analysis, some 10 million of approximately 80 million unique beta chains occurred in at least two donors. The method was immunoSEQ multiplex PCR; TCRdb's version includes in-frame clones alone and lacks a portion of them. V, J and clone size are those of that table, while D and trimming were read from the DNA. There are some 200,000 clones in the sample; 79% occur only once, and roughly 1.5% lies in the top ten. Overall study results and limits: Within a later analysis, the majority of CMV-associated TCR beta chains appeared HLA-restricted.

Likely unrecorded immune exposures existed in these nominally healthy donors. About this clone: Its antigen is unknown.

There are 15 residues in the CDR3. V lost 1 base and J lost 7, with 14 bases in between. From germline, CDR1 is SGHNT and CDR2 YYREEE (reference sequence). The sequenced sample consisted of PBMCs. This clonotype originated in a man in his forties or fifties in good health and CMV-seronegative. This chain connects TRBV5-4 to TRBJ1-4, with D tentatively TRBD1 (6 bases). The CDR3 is CASSLSTGGAEKLFF. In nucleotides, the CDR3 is TGTGCCAGCAGCTTGTCGACAGGAGGAGCTGAAAAACTGTTTTTT.